Presented here are 30 T cell receptor beta chains from one specimen sequenced in a study of blood T cell repertoires in COVID-19. Sequencing used immunoSEQ multiplex PCR; TCRdb keeps in-frame clones, though not all of them. The sample includes more than 250,000 clones, about 90% seen only once; the top ten take 5% to 7%. The specimen was peripheral blood. All receptors derive from a man between 18 and 35 years old who had recovered from COVID-19.

V gene TRBV10-3 combines with J gene TRBJ2-6, with no clear D. Trimming took 8 bases from V and 0 from J, leaving 14 bases between them. The CDR3 covers 16 residues. CDR1 and CDR2 from the germline V gene are ENHRY and SYGVKD. The CDR3 region is CAISGQASSGANVLTF. The DNA for the CDR3 is TGTGCCATCTCTGGCCAGGCGAGCTCTGGGGCCAACGTCCTGACTTTC.

V and J are TRBV6-2 or TRBV6-3 and TRBJ1-6; D uncertain. This CDR3 spans 14 amino acids. V was trimmed by 2 bases and J by 6 bases, leaving 8 bases between them. Germline CDR1 reads MNHEY; CDR2 reads SVGEGT. CDR3 nucleotide sequence: TGTGCCAGCAGTTACCCCCTCGGTAATTCACCCCTCCACTTT. It translates to CASSYPLGNSPLHF.

The gene calls are TRBV15 and TRBJ1-1; 7 nucleotides align to TRBD1. V trimming: 1 base; J trimming: 6 bases; junction bases outside the gene matches: 11. The CDR3 is 16 amino acids. Germline V gene data show CDR1 as LNHNV and CDR2 as YYDKDF (reference sequence). CDR3 region: CATSRVQRQGGPEAFF. The CDR3 DNA reads TGTGCCACCAGCAGAGTGCAACGACAGGGAGGACCTGAAGCTTTCTTT.

This clone has just a few counts. The gene calls are TRBV30 and TRBJ1-5; TRBD1 agrees at 7 bases. This CDR3 has 13 amino acids. Germline V gives CDR1 GTSNPN, CDR2 SVGIG (reference sequence). Unmatched junction bases numbered 2, after V lost 5 bases and J lost 1 base. CDR3 in amino acids: CAWAGGSNQPQHF. CDR3 coding DNA: TGTGCCTGGGCAGGGGGAAGCAATCAGCCCCAGCATTTT.

The chain couples TRBV6-6 to TRBJ2-3, with 8 bases aligning to TRBD2. CDR1 and CDR2 from the germline V gene are MNHNY and SVGAGI (reference sequence). The ends lost 6 bases at V and 0 bases at J; junction bases unmatched: 5. This CDR3 region has 15 residues. Here the CDR3 reads CASSYLAGSTDTQYF. CDR3 sequence (DNA): TGTGCCAGCAGCTATCTAGCGGGTAGCACAGATACGCAGTATTTT.

This sequence joins TRBV3-1 (or the pseudogene TRBV3-2) and TRBJ1-2; TRBD1 aligns across 9 bases. The CDR3 covers 13 residues. Germline assignment: CDR1 LGHDT and CDR2 YNNKEL (reference sequence). The V and J ends lost 4 bases and 7 bases, in that order; junction bases with no gene match: 4. CDR3 amino acids: CASSRGQGTGYTF. CDR3 bases: TGTGCCAGCAGCCGAGGACAGGGGACTGGCTACACCTTC.

The J gene is TRBJ2-7, the V gene TRBV25-1, with a tentative D call TRBD2 (5 bases). V lost 4 bases and J lost 2, with 9 bases in between. CDR3 size: 13 residues. CDR1 and CDR2 from the germline V gene are MGHDK and SYGVNS. CDR3 loop: CASSASGTYEQYF. As DNA, the CDR3 is TGTGCCAGCAGTGCCTCCGGGACCTACGAGCAGTACTTC.

The chain couples TRBV12-3 or TRBV12-4 to TRBJ2-7, with TRBD1 matching 7 bases. The CDR3 extends over 13 amino acids. V lost 5 bases and J lost 4; bases outside the gene matches: 5. The CDR3 loop reads CASSRTGEYEQYF. DNA for the CDR3: TGTGCCAGCAGTAGGACAGGAGAATACGAGCAGTACTTC.

The CDR3: CASSSPGENEKLFF. The CDR3 coding sequence is TGTGCCAGCAGCTCCCCAGGGGAAAATGAAAAACTGTTTTTT. The J gene is TRBJ1-4, the V gene TRBV27, with D maybe TRBD1 (6 bases). Germline V gene lookup returns CDR1 MNHEY and CDR2 SMNVEV (reference sequence). There are 14 residues in the CDR3. V was pared by 6 bases and J by 5 bases, with 13 bases between.

The V call is TRBV11-2, the J call TRBJ2-7, with TRBD1 as a possible D gene (5 bases). CDR3 length equals 14 residues. The V gene's germline CDR1 is SGHAT and CDR2 FQNNGV. Trimming removed 3 bases from V and 1 base from J, with 10 bases in between. The DNA of the CDR3 is TGTGCCAGCAGCTTGTGGCAGGGATCCTACGAGCAGTACTTC. It is translated as CASSLWQGSYEQYF.

The chain couples TRBV5-4 to TRBJ1-3; 9 bases align to TRBD1. Losses at the gene ends were 0 bases for V and 3 bases for J; bases not matched to a gene: 1. The CDR3 consists of 15 residues. CDR1 and CDR2 from the germline V gene are SGHNT and YYREEE (reference sequence). CDR3 loop: CASSLGQGVGNTIYF. The CDR3 DNA follows: TGTGCCAGCAGCTTGGGACAGGGGGTTGGAAACACCATATATTTT. The whole variable domain, filled in from reference TRBV5-4 and TRBJ1-3, reads ETGVTQSPTHLIKTRGQQVTLRCSSQSGHNTVSWYQQALGQGPQFIFQYYREEENGRGNFPPRFSGLQFPNYSSELNVNALELDDSALYLCASSLGQGVGNTIYFGEGSWLTVV.

This clone was picked up one time. The chain recombines TRBV4-3 with TRBJ1-6; D perhaps matches TRBD1 (5 bases). CDR1 LGHNA and CDR2 YSLEER come from the germline V gene. V lost 0 bases to trimming and J lost 7 bases, with 13 bases between them. The CDR3 extends over 16 amino acids. The CDR3 is CASSQELWGENSPLHF. The CDR3 bases are TGCGCCAGCAGCCAAGAACTCTGGGGGGAGAATTCACCCCTCCACTTT.

This sequence joins TRBV4-3 and TRBJ1-4, with unresolved D. Germline V gives CDR1 LGHNA, CDR2 YSLEER. This CDR3 is built from 18 residues. V was shortened by 0 bases and J by 4 bases, with 18 bases between the two germline ends. As DNA, the CDR3 is TGCGCCAGCAGCCAAGATGGAGGGTTAGGGCGAGGTAATGAAAAACTGTTTTTT. This codes for CASSQDGGLGRGNEKLFF.

The count of this clone is one. The J gene is TRBJ2-7, the V gene TRBV2; 8 nucleotides agree with TRBD2. CDR3 length: 14 amino acids. V lost 11 bases to trimming and J lost 1 base; unmatched junction nucleotides: 10. Germline V gene sequence: CDR1 SNHLY, CDR2 FYNNEI. CDR3 protein: CASEPGGNSYEQYF. CDR3 bases: TGTGCCTCGGAACCGGGAGGGAATTCCTACGAGCAGTACTTC.

This clone was detected once. The chain recombines TRBV5-1 with TRBJ1-1; no definite D call. Trimming cost V 2 bases and J 1 base, with 6 bases left between them. Germline CDR1 and CDR2: SGHRS and YFSETQ. The CDR3 has 13 residues. Here the CDR3 reads CASSFNSNTEAFF. In nucleotides, the CDR3 is TGCGCCAGCAGCTTTAATTCGAACACTGAAGCTTTCTTT.

The chain employs TRBV12-3 or TRBV12-4 and TRBJ2-5; D possibly corresponds to TRBD2 (6 bases). This CDR3 is 13 amino acids long. Trimming took off 6 bases at V and 5 bases at J, with 13 bases between the two ends. CDR3 loop: CASSRGVDETQYF. As DNA, the CDR3 is TGTGCCAGCAGCCGCGGGGTAGACGAGACCCAGTACTTC.

The chain links TRBV27 to TRBJ2-1; 13 bases map to TRBD2. Germline V gene lookup returns CDR1 MNHEY and CDR2 SMNVEV (reference sequence). CDR3 length: 17 amino acids. Trimming removed 5 bases from V and 0 bases from J; junction bases left unmatched: 4. The CDR3 sequence is CASSPGLAGSSYNEQFF. Here the CDR3 DNA reads TGTGCCAGCAGTCCGGGACTAGCGGGAAGCTCCTACAATGAGCAGTTCTTC.

This chain uses TRBV5-6 with TRBJ1-5, with 9 bases matching TRBD1. This CDR3 is built from 19 residues. Germline assignment: CDR1 SGHDT and CDR2 YYEEEE. J was trimmed by 4 bases and V by 2 bases; bases with no gene match: 16. The chain's CDR3 is CASSLFPGTGPLANQPQHF. CDR3 coding DNA: TGTGCCAGCAGCTTATTCCCCGGGACAGGGCCCCTAGCTAATCAGCCCCAGCATTTT.

The chain recombines TRBV11-2 with TRBJ2-7, with D possibly being TRBD1 (5 bases). This CDR3 spans 13 amino acids. The germline gives CDR1 SGHAT, CDR2 FQNNGV. Deletions cut 5 bases from V and 4 bases from J, with 12 bases between. The chain's CDR3 is CASSPPQVYEQYF. CDR3 bases: TGTGCCAGCAGCCCGCCACAGGTTTACGAGCAGTACTTC.

V is TRBV5-1 and J is TRBJ1-1; D is unclear. Germline CDR1 SGHRS, CDR2 YFSETQ. This CDR3 spans 13 amino acids. Trimming stripped 0 bases from V and 0 bases from J, with 3 bases between. CDR3 in amino acids: CASSLAVNTEAFF. As DNA, the CDR3 is TGCGCCAGCAGCTTGGCGGTGAACACTGAAGCTTTCTTT.

The chain employs TRBV9 and TRBJ1-5; D might be TRBD1 (5 bases). The CDR3 runs 15 residues. Deletions cut 2 bases from V and 3 bases from J, with 12 bases between. Germline CDR1 SGDLS, CDR2 YYNGEE. As DNA, the CDR3 is TGTGCCAGCAGCGTCTCAGGGAAGGTCAATCAGCCCCAGCATTTT. It codes for CASSVSGKVNQPQHF.

The chain couples TRBV19 to TRBJ1-5; D remains unclear. V was trimmed by 4 bases and J by 0 bases, leaving 19 bases between them. This CDR3 has 18 residues. Looked up from germline, CDR1 is LNHDA and CDR2 is SQIVND (reference sequence). The CDR3, as DNA: TGTGCCAGTAGTAATTCCCTGGTTGGAGGATATAGCAATCAGCCCCAGCATTTT. Amino acid sequence: CASSNSLVGGYSNQPQHF.

The chain has TRBV11-1 and TRBJ2-3; 8 bases agree with TRBD2. The CDR3 has 16 residues. The germline V gene has CDR1 SGHAT and CDR2 FQDESV (reference sequence). The V and J ends lost 5 bases and 2 bases, in that order; junction bases with no gene match: 9. CDR3 sequence reads: CASSPGLEGITDTQYF. In nucleotides, the CDR3 is TGTGCCAGCAGCCCGGGACTAGAGGGGATCACAGATACGCAGTATTTT.

The rearrangement joins TRBV6-5 to TRBJ1-2; D perhaps matches TRBD1 (6 bases). V was pared by 0 bases and J by 7 bases, with 18 bases between. Germline lookup yields CDR1 MNHEY and CDR2 SVGAGI. The length of the CDR3 is 16 residues. CDR3 amino acids: CASSYSTLGAGGGYTF. CDR3 DNA sequence: TGTGCCAGCAGTTACTCTACATTGGGGGCCGGAGGTGGCTACACCTTC.

The V gene is TRBV14, the J gene TRBJ2-5, with D unclear. The CDR3 totals 12 residues. The V gene's germline CDR1 is SGHDN and CDR2 FVKESK. The ends were cut back, 0 bases at V and 5 bases at J, with 4 bases in the middle. Here the CDR3 reads CASSQDGETQYF. The CDR3 DNA reads TGTGCCAGCAGCCAAGACGGGGAGACCCAGTACTTC.

V is TRBV7-9 and J is TRBJ2-1; the match to TRBD2 covers 9 bases. Trimming took 5 bases from V and 2 from J; bases not matched to a gene: 4. CDR1 is SEHNR, CDR2 FQNEAQ, per germline (reference sequence). The CDR3 is 15 residues long. CDR3 sequence reads: CASSRSGGTYNEQFF. The DNA for the CDR3 is TGTGCCAGCAGCCGTAGCGGGGGTACCTACAATGAGCAGTTCTTC.

The chain is built from TRBV7-2 and TRBJ2-2, with 7 positions matching TRBD1. The CDR3 totals 15 residues. V lost 10 bases to trimming and J lost 0 bases; unmatched junction nucleotides: 8. Per the germline V gene, CDR1 is SGHTA and CDR2 is FQGNSA. CDR3 sequence: CAIKTGLANTGELFF. The CDR3 DNA is TGTGCCATTAAGACAGGGCTCGCGAACACCGGGGAGCTGTTTTTT.

This clone was picked up one time. The chain links TRBV6-4 to TRBJ1-1; tentatively, D is TRBD1 (6 bases). The CDR3 runs 12 residues. V was trimmed by 6 bases and J by 9 bases, leaving 14 bases between them. Germline-derived CDR1 and CDR2 are MRHNA and SNTAGT. The CDR3 spells CASRGPGTQAFF. CDR3 nucleotide sequence: TGTGCCAGCAGAGGCCCCGGGACACAAGCTTTCTTT.

This clone has only one observation. V and J are TRBV6-5 and TRBJ2-7, with 9 bases identical to TRBD2. This CDR3 spans 14 amino acids. The J segment lost 3 bases and the V segment lost 2 bases, leaving 2 bases of the junction unmatched. Germline loops: CDR1 MNHEY, CDR2 SVGAGI. The CDR3 nucleotides read TGTGCCAGCAGTTACGTGCGGGAGGGCTACGAGCAGTACTTC. This sequence encodes CASSYVREGYEQYF.

The chain recombines TRBV6-5 with TRBJ2-7; TRBD2 matches at 11 bases. The length of the CDR3 is 16 residues. The J segment lost 0 bases and the V segment lost 2 bases, leaving 3 bases of the junction unmatched. CDR1 is MNHEY, CDR2 SVGAGI, per germline. The CDR3 reads CASSYASGRFSYEQYF. Here the CDR3 DNA reads TGTGCCAGCAGTTACGCTAGCGGGAGGTTCTCCTACGAGCAGTACTTC.